This T cell receptor (beta chain) appears in the sequencing data of a study of shared clonotypes between healthy human individuals. The wider study: CD8 memory received one plate per donor, CD8 naive two, CD4 memory three and CD4 naive three.

A remark on this clone: Antigen unknown.

The CDR3 sequence is 18 residues long. Trimming pared 4 bases from V and 9 bases from J, leaving 31 bases between. CDR1 and CDR2 from the germline V gene are LGHNA and YNFKEQ. Positively selected for CCR7, the CD45RO-negative cells used as naive CD8 cells excluded terminally differentiated effector memory CD45RA+ cells. Assay: immunoSEQ multiplex PCR; the TCRdb copy retains only in-frame clones and omits some. The data hold roughly 2.1 million clones, with approximately 94% observed a single time. Points from the study as a whole: Non-shared clonotypes had lower generation probabilities than those shared by all four donors.

Sequencing was carried out using naive CD8+ T cells from PBMCs. This rearrangement joins TRBV4-2 to TRBJ2-7; D is possibly TRBD1 or TRBD2 (7 bases each). The source is a man between 18 and 29 years old in good health. Some clones in this sample may be carry-over from other donors' samples. CDR3 nucleotide sequence: TGTGCCAGCAGCCCCCAAGAGGGGAGGGGCAGGGGGTATTTCGGGCAGTACTTC. This codes for CASSPQEGRGRGYFGQYF.